This T cell receptor beta chain is from a study of shared clonotypes between healthy human individuals. Genomic DNA belonging to each subset was distributed in equal measure over several immunoSEQ plates. Here immunoSEQ multiplex PCR was the method, and the copy in TCRdb shows in-frame clones only, minus some. The sample yields about 700,000 clones, 92% seen once. Overall study results and limits: Compared with clonotypes that all four donors shared, non-shared clonotypes had lower generation probabilities.

Terminally differentiated effector memory CD45RA+ cells were excluded by CCR7 positive selection of CD45RO-negative cells. Worth noting for this clone: Its antigen is unknown.

Sequencing used naive CD8+ T cells sorted from blood. The receptor was derived from a young man in good health.

The chain's CDR3 is CASSEAGGTYNEQFF. CDR3 bases: TGTGCCAGCAGTGAAGCGGGAGGGACCTACAATGAGCAGTTCTTC. The chain carries TRBV9 and TRBJ2-1; TRBD2 agrees at 10 bases. The CDR3 is made up of 15 amino acids. V lost 5 bases to trimming and J lost 2 bases; unmatched junction nucleotides: 4. The germline gives CDR1 SGDLS, CDR2 YYNGEE. The full variable domain, rest sourced from reference TRBV9 and TRBJ2-1, is DSGVTQTPKHLITATGQRVTLRCSPRSGDLSVYWYQQSLDQGLQFLIQYYNGEERAKGNILERFSAQQFPDLHSELNLSSLELGDSALYFCASSEAGGTYNEQFFGPGTRLTVL.